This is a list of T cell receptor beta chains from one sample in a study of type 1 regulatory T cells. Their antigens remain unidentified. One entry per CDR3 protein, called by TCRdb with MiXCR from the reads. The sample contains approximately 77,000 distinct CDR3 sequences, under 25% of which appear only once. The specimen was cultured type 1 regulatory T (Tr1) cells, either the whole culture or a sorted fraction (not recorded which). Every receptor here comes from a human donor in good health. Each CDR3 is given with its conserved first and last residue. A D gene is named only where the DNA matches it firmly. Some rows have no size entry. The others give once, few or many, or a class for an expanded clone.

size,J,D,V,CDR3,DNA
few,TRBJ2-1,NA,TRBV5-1,CASSFKGLSYNEQFF,TGCGCCAGCAGCTTCAAGGGGCTCTCCTACAATGAGCAGTTCTTC
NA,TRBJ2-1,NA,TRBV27,CASSLLASYNEQFF,TGTGCCAGCAGTTTACTAGCCTCCTACAATGAGCAGTTCTTC
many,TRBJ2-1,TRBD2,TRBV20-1,CSARGTSGRSEQFF,TGCAGTGCTAGGGGGACTAGCGGGAGGTCAGAGCAGTTCTTC
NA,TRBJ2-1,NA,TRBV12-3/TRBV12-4,CASSPGQQLNEQFF,TGTGCCAGCAGCCCGGGACAACAGTTGAATGAGCAGTTCTTC
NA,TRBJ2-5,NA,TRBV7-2,CAGRKGVARETQYF,TGTGCCGGCAGAAAAGGGGTAGCGAGGGAGACCCAGTACTTC
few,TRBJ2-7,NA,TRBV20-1,CSASSGTVLNEQYF,TGCAGTGCTAGCAGTGGGACGGTCCTGAACGAGCAGTACTTC
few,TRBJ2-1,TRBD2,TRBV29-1,CSVEHGSGRAVF,TGCAGCGTTGAACACGGTAGCGGGAGGGCGGTCTTC
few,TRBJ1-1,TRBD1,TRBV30,CAWRGQGLTEAFF,TGTGCCTGGAGGGGACAGGGGTTGACTGAAGCTTTCTTT
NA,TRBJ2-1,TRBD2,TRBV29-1,CSVGASGSPGIF,TGCAGCGTTGGGGCTAGCGGGAGCCCGGGGATCTTC
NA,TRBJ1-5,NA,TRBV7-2,CASSLVGQPQHF,TGTGCCAGCAGCTTAGTTGGTCAGCCCCAGCATTTT
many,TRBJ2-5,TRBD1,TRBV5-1,CASSTRQGAETQYF,TGCGCCAGCAGCACCCGACAGGGGGCCGAGACCCAGTACTTC
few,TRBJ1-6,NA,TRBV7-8,CASSPPRDNSPLHF,TGTGCCAGCAGCCCACCCAGGGACAATTCACCCCTCCACTTT
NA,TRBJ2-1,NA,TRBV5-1,CASSRNMGQEKKEQFF,TGCGCCAGCAGCCGTAATATGGGACAAGAAAAAAAGGAGCAGTTCTTC
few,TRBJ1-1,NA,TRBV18,CASSPELGTEAFF,TGTGCCAGCTCACCGGAACTGGGCACTGAAGCTTTCTTT
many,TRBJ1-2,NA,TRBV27,CASSFDRGVRHGYTF,TGTGCCAGCAGTTTTGACCGCGGAGTAAGGCATGGCTACACCTTC
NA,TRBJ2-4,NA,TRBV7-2,CASSLASRSSLNIQYF,TGTGCCAGCAGCTTAGCATCCCGGAGCAGTTTAAACATTCAGTACTTC
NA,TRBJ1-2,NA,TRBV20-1,CSARETDTSGGYTF,TGCAGTGCTAGAGAGACAGATACCTCGGGCGGCTACACCTTC
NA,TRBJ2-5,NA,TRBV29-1,CSVGGAEETQYF,TGCAGCGTTGGGGGAGCCGAAGAGACCCAGTACTTC
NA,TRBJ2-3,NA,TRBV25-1,CASSVAGAGTDTQYF,TGTGCCAGCAGTGTGGCAGGGGCGGGCACAGATACGCAGTATTTT
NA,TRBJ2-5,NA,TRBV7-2,CASSLGPSLETQYF,TGTGCCAGCAGCTTAGGTCCTAGCCTCGAGACCCAGTACTTC